This T cell receptor beta chain derives from a study of cytomegalovirus exposure and HLA in healthy donors. PCR used 60 Vbeta primers and 13 Jbeta primers. The repertoire was sequenced with immunoSEQ multiplex PCR; TCRdb's copy has only in-frame clones and lacks some. Reported are roughly 60,000 clones; the ten largest clones contain roughly 4%. Germline CDR1 and CDR2: MNHNS and SASEGT. This CDR3 is built from 14 residues. Trimming at V came to 5 bases and at J to 2 bases, leaving 4 bases not matched to a gene. This receptor was obtained from a woman aged 18 to 35 in good health and CMV-seronegative. Sequencing was performed on PBMCs. The chain combines TRBV6-1 with TRBJ2-7; TRBD2 agrees at 9 bases. The CDR3 nucleotides are TGTGCCAGCAGTTCGTCTAGCGGGGCCTACGAGCAGTACTTC. Translated, it gives CASSSSSGAYEQYF.